This T cell receptor beta chain was obtained from a study of molecular identifiers for immune sequencing clone quantification. TCRdb reprocessed the PCR reads via MiXCR and lists one record per CDR3 protein. The sample holds 10,000 or so distinct CDR3 sequences, around 15% seen once. This clonotype is categorized as medium-sized. The V and J ends lost 2 bases and 4 bases respectively, with 10 bases between them. CDR3 size: 14 residues. Germline CDR1 reads SGHAT; CDR2 reads FQNNGV. V gene TRBV11-2 combines with J gene TRBJ2-3; either TRBD1 or TRBD2 may supply D (5 bases each). The source is a human donor in good health. Some libraries in this study had Jurkat cell RNA spiked in. Source material: naive CD8+ T cells from blood, with Jurkat cell RNA spiked in. The sample's subset: FACS-sorted CD8+CD4-CCR7+CD45RA+ naive T cells. The CDR3 DNA follows: TGTGCCAGCAGCTTACAGGGTAGCGCAGATACGCAGTATTTT. Protein product: CASSLQGSADTQYF.